One and the same sample provided the 24 T cell receptor beta chains below, sequenced in a study of cytomegalovirus exposure and HLA in healthy donors. PCR employed 60 Vbeta and 13 Jbeta primers. Method: immunoSEQ multiplex PCR; TCRdb's copy keeps in-frame clones and lacks some. Here the sample spans approximately 160,000 clones, around four fifths being singletons. The specimen was PBMCs. These receptors were obtained from a woman aged 18-29 years in good health and CMV-seronegative.

This clone was observed a handful of times. J is TRBJ1-5 and V is TRBV6-1; TRBD1 matches at 10 bases. J lost 1 base, V lost 6 bases, and 3 bases had no gene match. This CDR3 is 15 amino acids long. Germline assignment: CDR1 MNHNS and CDR2 SASEGT. CDR3 region: CASSGQGGSNQPQHF. The CDR3 bases are TGTGCCAGCAGCGGACAGGGGGGGAGCAATCAGCCCCAGCATTTT.

The chain carries TRBV19 and TRBJ1-5; D remains unclear. Germline assignment: CDR1 LNHDA and CDR2 SQIVND (reference sequence). The V end lost 4 bases, the J end lost 4 bases, and 14 bases lay between the germline ends. The CDR3 spans 15 residues. The CDR3 spells CASSTSLSYNQPQHF. CDR3 coding DNA: TGTGCCAGTAGTACATCCCTGAGCTATAATCAGCCCCAGCATTTT. Based on the CDR3 plus reference TRBV19 and TRBJ1-5, the full variable domain is DGGITQSPKYLFRKEGQNVTLSCEQNLNHDAMYWYRQDPGQGLRLIYYSQIVNDFQKGDIAEGYSVSREKKESFPLTVTSAQKNPTAFYLCASSTSLSYNQPQHFGDGTRLSIL.

The chain employs TRBV11-2 and TRBJ2-7, with 10 bases identical to TRBD1. Unmatched junction bases numbered 9, after V lost 6 bases and J lost 4 bases. This CDR3 comprises 15 residues. Germline V CDR1 and CDR2: SGHAT, FQNNGV. CDR3 in amino acids: CASRPPGQGFYEQYF. The CDR3 coding sequence is TGTGCCAGCAGACCACCGGGACAGGGGTTTTACGAGCAGTACTTC.

In regard to this clone: The DNA is left out, because the CDR3 cannot be placed on it with certainty; the CDR3 is given as TCRdb lists it. The chain is built from TRBV25-1 and TRBJ1-1. The germline CDR1 and CDR2 sequences are MGHDK and SYGVNS. Termini included, the CDR3 measures 14 amino acids. This CDR3 is CASSEGLEKAEAFF.

V gene TRBV6-1 combines with J gene TRBJ2-7, with TRBD1 identical over 7 bases. CDR1 MNHNS and CDR2 SASEGT come from the germline V gene. This CDR3 spans 14 amino acids. V lost 8 bases to trimming and J lost 1 base; unmatched junction nucleotides: 8. DNA for the CDR3: TGTGCCAGCGGGGAAAGGGGGCTTTCCTACGAGCAGTACTTC. As protein: CASGERGLSYEQYF.

The chain links TRBV18 to TRBJ2-1, with D possibly TRBD2 on 5 matching bases. The CDR3 extends over 15 amino acids. Germline assignment: CDR1 KGHSH and CDR2 LQKENI. V lost 2 bases to trimming and J lost 1 base, with 9 bases between them. CDR3 loop: CASSPTADSYNEQFF. The CDR3 region has the DNA TGTGCCAGCTCACCAACAGCGGATTCCTACAATGAGCAGTTCTTC.

This rearrangement joins TRBV4-1 to TRBJ1-3, with D possibly matching TRBD1 (5 bases). Germline CDR1 MGHRA, CDR2 YSYEKL. CDR3 size: 16 residues. The V and J ends lost 4 bases and 0 bases respectively, with 13 bases between them. CDR3 in DNA: TGCGCCAGCAGCCCCCTGATGGGGCTCTCTGGAAACACCATATATTTT. Encoded protein: CASSPLMGLSGNTIYF.

Only one count was recorded for this clone. The sample contains more than one DNA sequence encoding this CDR3. The chain combines TRBV7-8 with TRBJ2-2; D uncertain. CDR1 is SGHVS, CDR2 FQNEAQ, per germline. Trimming removed 3 bases at V and 2 bases at J, with 7 bases between. The CDR3 contains 14 residues. The CDR3 loop is CASSFGPNTGELFF. CDR3 nucleotide sequence: TGTGCCAGCAGCTTTGGGCCAAACACCGGGGAGCTGTTTTTT.

The chain employs TRBV11-2 and TRBJ2-7, with D possibly matching TRBD2 (6 bases). This CDR3 has 16 residues. Germline V gene data show CDR1 as SGHAT and CDR2 as FQNNGV. Trimming removed 5 bases from V and 3 bases from J, with 20 bases in between. For the CDR3, the DNA is TGTGCCAGCAGCGGAGGACTATTTGGCAGTCTCTACGAGCAGTACTTC. Residues: CASSGGLFGSLYEQYF.

This chain uses TRBV9 with TRBJ1-2, with D tentatively TRBD1 (5 bases). CDR3 length: 16 residues. The germline V and J ends were trimmed by 4 bases and 4 bases, with 20 bases remaining between them. In germline, CDR1 is SGDLS, CDR2 YYNGEE. The CDR3 coding sequence is TGTGCCAGCAGCCCGACTTCGCAGGGAGGGTTCTATGGCTACACCTTC. Translation gives CASSPTSQGGFYGYTF.

The J gene is TRBJ2-6, the V gene TRBV5-1; 13 positions match TRBD2. Germline V gene sequence: CDR1 SGHRS, CDR2 YFSETQ. The CDR3 length is 18 residues. V lost 4 bases, J lost 2 bases, and 6 bases stayed unmatched. CDR3 protein: CASSTGLAGSAGANVLTF. CDR3 nucleotide sequence: TGCGCCAGCAGCACGGGACTAGCGGGGTCGGCTGGGGCCAACGTCCTGACTTTC.

As regards this clone: The junction differs from germline at one of its ends, possibly a read error. The chain uses TRBV5-1 and TRBJ1-2; 9 positions match TRBD1. This CDR3 contains 17 residues. Germline V lookup: CDR1 SGHRS, CDR2 YFSETQ. CDR3 amino acids: CANSEGTGIHRDYGYTF. In DNA, the CDR3 is TGCGCCAACAGCGAGGGGACAGGGATTCATCGGGACTATGGCTACACCTTC. Drawing the rest from reference TRBV5-1 and TRBJ1-2, the complete variable domain is KAGVTQTPRYLIKTRGQQVTLSCSPISGHRSVSWYQQTPGQGLQFLFEYFSETQRNKGNFPGRFSGRQFSNSRSEMNVSTLELGDSALYLCANSEGTGIHRDYGYTFGSGTRLTVV.

V and J are TRBV7-8 and TRBJ2-2; 8 bases fit TRBD1. CDR3 length equals 16 residues. Germline V gene sequence: CDR1 SGHVS, CDR2 FQNEAQ. J lost 6 bases, V lost 0 bases, and 6 bases had no gene match. CDR3 residues: CASSLADRGRPGELFF. The CDR3 nucleotides read TGTGCCAGCAGCTTAGCCGACAGGGGTCGACCCGGGGAGCTGTTTTTT. The full variable domain, in which reference TRBV7-8 and TRBJ2-2 provide the parts outside the CDR3, is GAGVSQSPRYKVAKRGQDVALRCDPISGHVSLFWYQQALGQGPEFLTYFQNEAQLDKSGLPSDRFFAERPEGSVSTLKIQRTQQEDSAVYLCASSLADRGRPGELFFGEGSRLTVL.

The V call is TRBV27, the J call TRBJ2-3, with D perhaps TRBD2 (6 bases). V dropped 7 bases and J dropped 0 bases, with 20 bases sitting between them. CDR1 MNHEY and CDR2 SMNVEV come from the germline V gene (reference sequence). The CDR3 sequence is 17 residues long. CDR3 DNA sequence: TGTGCCAGCAACCTAAGGCGGCGGGGCAGCAGCACAGATACGCAGTATTTT. This encodes CASNLRRRGSSTDTQYF.

V is TRBV5-1 and J is TRBJ1-1; 7 bases line up with TRBD1. With V trimmed by 4 bases and J by 1 base, 7 bases remained unmatched. The CDR3 loop spans 15 amino acids. Germline CDR1 and CDR2: SGHRS and YFSETQ. CDR3 in amino acids: CASSRRDRKNTEAFF. The CDR3 DNA sequence: TGCGCCAGCAGCAGAAGGGACAGAAAGAACACTGAAGCTTTCTTT.

The chain employs TRBV27 and TRBJ1-4; D is unclear. V was pared by 2 bases and J by 3 bases, with 10 bases between. The CDR3 is made up of 15 amino acids. Germline V lookup: CDR1 MNHEY, CDR2 SMNVEV (reference sequence). The CDR3 region has the DNA TGTGCCAGCAGTTTAGGAGGGTATGCTAATGAAAAACTGTTTTTT. This encodes CASSLGGYANEKLFF. Supplemented by reference TRBV27 and TRBJ1-4, the full variable domain reads EAQVTQNPRYLITVTGKKLTVTCSQNMNHEYMSWYRQDPGLGLRQIYYSMNVEVTDKGDVPEGYKVSRKEKRNFPLILESPSPNQTSLYFCASSLGGYANEKLFFGSGTQLSVL.

The gene calls are TRBV5-1 and TRBJ1-2, with 7 bases that match TRBD1. The CDR3 contains 14 residues. V shed 4 bases and J 7 bases; nucleotides not matched to a gene: 10. The germline gives CDR1 SGHRS, CDR2 YFSETQ. The CDR3 nucleotides read TGCGCCAGCAGCCCTACAGGGGACGGTTCTGGCTACACCTTC. Protein product: CASSPTGDGSGYTF.

The J gene is TRBJ1-1, the V gene TRBV10-3; D gene ambiguous. CDR1 is ENHRY and CDR2 is SYGVKD in the germline V gene. The CDR3 has 16 residues. Trimming removed 7 bases from V and 1 base from J, with 19 bases in between. The CDR3 reads CAIKLFGEEGNTEAFF. The CDR3 DNA is TGTGCCATCAAATTGTTTGGCGAAGAGGGGAACACTGAAGCTTTCTTT.

This clone appeared a few times. This CDR3 is CASSAQAGGYNSPLHF. CDR3 coding DNA: TGTGCCAGCAGCGCACAGGCTGGGGGCTACAATTCACCCCTCCACTTT. The V gene is TRBV9, the J gene TRBJ1-6; D is possibly TRBD1 (6 bases). The germline V gene has CDR1 SGDLS and CDR2 YYNGEE. This CDR3 spans 16 amino acids. Trimming pared 3 bases from V and 7 bases from J, leaving 17 bases between.

The rearrangement uses TRBV10-2 and TRBJ1-1; TRBD1 matches 9 bases. Germline V gives CDR1 WSHSY, CDR2 SAAADI. This CDR3 comprises 15 residues. The V gene end was trimmed by 7 bases and the J gene end by 0 bases; junction bases not matched to a gene: 6. The CDR3 sequence: CASNNRDRVNTEAFF. In DNA form, the CDR3 reads TGCGCCAGCAACAACCGGGACAGGGTGAACACTGAAGCTTTCTTT.

The chain carries TRBV7-8 and TRBJ2-7, with D perhaps TRBD2 (6 bases). Germline assignment: CDR1 SGHVS and CDR2 FQNEAQ. The CDR3 totals 15 residues. Trimming took off 0 bases at V and 3 bases at J, with 12 bases between the two ends. This chain's CDR3 is CASSLAQGGGYEQYF. The CDR3 bases are TGTGCCAGCAGCTTAGCTCAGGGAGGAGGCTACGAGCAGTACTTC.

The chain combines TRBV2 with TRBJ2-1, with D unresolved. In germline, CDR1 is SNHLY, CDR2 FYNNEI. The ends were cut back, 1 base at V and 5 bases at J, with 6 bases in the middle. This CDR3 is built from 13 residues. CDR3 sequence reads: CASSEVRNNEQFF. CDR3 bases: TGTGCCAGCAGTGAAGTCAGAAACAATGAGCAGTTCTTC.

The chain is built from TRBV5-1 and TRBJ2-5; D possibly corresponds to TRBD2 (6 bases). From germline, CDR1 is SGHRS and CDR2 YFSETQ. Trimming cost V 4 bases and J 2 bases, with 15 bases left between them. The CDR3 runs to 15 residues. This CDR3 is CASSRPGTLQETQYF. CDR3 nucleotide sequence: TGCGCCAGCAGCAGACCCGGGACTCTTCAAGAGACCCAGTACTTC.

The V call is TRBV29-1, the J call TRBJ2-3, with TRBD1 matching 9 bases. Unmatched junction bases numbered 1, after V lost 6 bases and J lost 3 bases. CDR1 SQVTM and CDR2 ANQGSEA come from the germline V gene. The CDR3 is made up of 12 amino acids. CDR3 in DNA: TGCAGCGTCGGACAGGGGACAGATACGCAGTATTTT. It specifies CSVGQGTDTQYF.